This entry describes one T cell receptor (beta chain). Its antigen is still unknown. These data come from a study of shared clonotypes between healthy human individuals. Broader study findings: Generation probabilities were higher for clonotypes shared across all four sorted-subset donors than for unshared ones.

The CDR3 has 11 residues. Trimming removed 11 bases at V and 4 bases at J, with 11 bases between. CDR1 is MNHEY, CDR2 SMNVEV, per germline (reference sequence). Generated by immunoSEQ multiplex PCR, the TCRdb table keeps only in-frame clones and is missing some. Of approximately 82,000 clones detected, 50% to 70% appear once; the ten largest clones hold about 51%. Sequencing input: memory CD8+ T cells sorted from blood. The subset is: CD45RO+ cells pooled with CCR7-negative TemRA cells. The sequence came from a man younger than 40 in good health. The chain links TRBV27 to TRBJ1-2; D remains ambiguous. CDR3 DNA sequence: TGTGCCGCCGGTTTAGGCTATGGCTACACCTTC. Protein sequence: CAAGLGYGYTF.